These 21 T cell receptor beta chains originate from one sample sequenced in a study of Graves' ophthalmopathy and Graves' hyperthyroidism. Amplifying from RNA transcripts, the study obtained TCR beta CDR3 regions. A first-round RT-PCR used HTBI primers, followed by a second-round multiplex PCR. TCRdb passed the multiplex PCR reads through MiXCR, listing each CDR3 protein once. The data contain 500,000 to 700,000 distinct CDR3 sequences, under 40% of them singletons. Sequencing used peripheral blood or thyroid tissue (not recorded which). These receptors all come from an adult man with Graves' hyperthyroidism.

This clonotype turned up a few times. The CDR3 does not end in the conserved phenylalanine or tryptophan, so this is likely a read error. The limits of the CDR3 on the DNA are not certain, so only TCRdb's listed CDR3 is given. The chain's CDR3 is CATSRGGEALY. V gene TRBV15 combines with J gene TRBJ1-1. Germline-derived CDR1 and CDR2 are LNHNV and YYDKDF (reference sequence). The CDR3 is 11 amino acids in total, end residues counted.

This clonotype was found many times. The V call is TRBV5-6, the J call TRBJ1-2; maybe TRBD1 (6 bases). The CDR3 extends over 14 amino acids. The germline V and J ends were trimmed by 3 bases and 7 bases, with 16 bases remaining between them. In germline, CDR1 is SGHDT, CDR2 YYEEEE. The CDR3 loop reads CASSSPGGLGGYTF. DNA for the CDR3: TGTGCCAGCAGCTCCCCTGGGGGGCTCGGTGGCTACACCTTC.

This clonotype was picked up many times. The V call is TRBV5-4, the J call TRBJ2-2; the match to TRBD2 covers 10 bases. Unmatched junction bases numbered 1, after V lost 2 bases and J lost 3 bases. The CDR3 is 15 amino acids. The germline V gene encodes CDR1 SGHNT and CDR2 YYREEE (reference sequence). The CDR3 region has the DNA TGTGCCAGCAGCTTAGGACTAGCGGACACCGGGGAGCTGTTTTTT. Translating gives CASSLGLADTGELFF. The whole variable domain, filled in from reference TRBV5-4 and TRBJ2-2, reads ETGVTQSPTHLIKTRGQQVTLRCSSQSGHNTVSWYQQALGQGPQFIFQYYREEENGRGNFPPRFSGLQFPNYSSELNVNALELDDSALYLCASSLGLADTGELFFGEGSRLTVL.

This clonotype has more than one count but fewer than ten. This chain connects TRBV29-1 to TRBJ2-1; the D is unclear. This CDR3 has 10 amino acids. The germline CDR1 and CDR2 sequences are SQVTM and ANQGSEA. The V and J ends lost 4 bases and 5 bases respectively, with 3 bases between them. The CDR3 DNA follows: TGCAGCGTTGGTAACAATGAGCAGTTCTTC. It encodes CSVGNNEQFF.

This clonotype came up a few times. The rearrangement links TRBV4-1 to TRBJ2-7, with D tentatively TRBD2 (6 bases). The ends were cut back, 4 bases at V and 0 bases at J, with 13 bases in the middle. Germline assignment: CDR1 MGHRA and CDR2 YSYEKL. The CDR3 contains 15 residues. The CDR3 DNA follows: TGCGCCAGCAGCCTTGGATCGACTAGCTCCTACGAGCAGTACTTC. It specifies CASSLGSTSSYEQYF.

This clonotype was seen once. An end of the junction differs from the germline gene, which may be a read error. The chain joins TRBV30 to TRBJ1-5; D remains ambiguous. This CDR3 has 13 amino acids. Germline lookup yields CDR1 GTSNPN and CDR2 SVGIG (reference sequence). CDR3 protein: CAWCVQEHQPQHF. CDR3 coding DNA: TGTGCCTGGTGTGTCCAGGAGCATCAGCCCCAGCATTTT.

The genes are TRBV20-1 and TRBJ1-5, with D possibly being TRBD1 (5 bases). V was clipped by 0 bases and J by 4 bases, with 19 bases between them. Per the germline V gene, CDR1 is DFQATT and CDR2 is SNEGSKA (reference sequence). The CDR3 has 17 amino acids. CDR3 amino acids: CSARDPKLGVGNQPQHF. In DNA form, the CDR3 reads TGCAGTGCTAGAGACCCCAAATTGGGGGTAGGAAATCAGCCCCAGCATTTT.

This clonotype occurred once. The junction shows a germline mismatch at one end, possibly a read error. This chain joins TRBV20-1 and TRBJ1-2; 8 bases match TRBD1. This CDR3 comprises 14 residues. Germline V CDR1 and CDR2: DFQATT, SNEGSKA (reference sequence). DNA for the CDR3: TGCAGTCAAAACTCAAGACAGGGGATCCATGGCCACACCTTC. It is translated as CSQNSRQGIHGHTF.

The chain employs TRBV14 and TRBJ1-1; TRBD1 aligns across 10 bases. Germline V gives CDR1 SGHDN, CDR2 FVKESK. The CDR3 runs to 17 residues. The V and J ends lost 8 bases and 5 bases, in that order; junction bases with no gene match: 17. The CDR3 DNA follows: TGTGCCAGCTCACACACCAAAGACAGGGGGCGAGGGACTGAAGCTTTCTTT. Translation: CASSHTKDRGRGTEAFF.

This clonotype was picked up a small number of times. V gene TRBV7-9 combines with J gene TRBJ2-7; TRBD2 might be the D (6 bases). V was trimmed by 9 bases and J by 5 bases, leaving 20 bases between them. The CDR3 consists of 14 residues. Germline V gene lookup returns CDR1 SEHNR and CDR2 FQNEAQ (reference sequence). The CDR3 reads CASRAASGFHEQYF. The CDR3 DNA follows: TGTGCCAGTCGGGCGGCCAGCGGGTTCCACGAGCAGTACTTC.

This clonotype came up many times. The V and J genes are TRBV5-1 and TRBJ1-1, with D perhaps TRBD1 (5 bases). Germline values: CDR1 SGHRS, CDR2 YFSETQ. V lost 5 bases and J lost 3, with 20 bases in between. The CDR3 runs to 16 residues. This CDR3 reads CASRRLGVGQDTEAFF. The DNA for the CDR3 is TGCGCCAGCAGACGGTTGGGGGTAGGGCAGGACACTGAAGCTTTCTTT.

This clonotype was detected a few times. The chain combines TRBV10-3 with TRBJ1-2; D uncertain. Trimming pared 5 bases from V and 6 bases from J, leaving 7 bases between. The CDR3 contains 11 residues. Germline V gives CDR1 ENHRY, CDR2 SYGVKD. CDR3: CAISSIDGYTF. CDR3 DNA: TGTGCCATCAGTTCTATTGATGGCTACACCTTC.

This clonotype was recorded only once. The chain joins TRBV5-5 to TRBJ2-7, with D unresolved. The CDR3 spans 12 residues. Germline V gene sequence: CDR1 SGHKS, CDR2 YYEKEE (reference sequence). With 7 bases removed from V and 2 bases from J, the gap between germline ends came to 10 bases. The CDR3: CASLGRTYEQYF. CDR3 sequence (DNA): TGTGCCAGCTTGGGCAGGACCTACGAGCAGTACTTC. Combining the CDR3 with reference TRBV5-5 and TRBJ2-7 gives the whole variable domain DAGVTQSPTHLIKTRGQQVTLRCSPISGHKSVSWYQQVLGQGPQFIFQYYEKEERGRGNFPDRFSARQFPNYSSELNVNALLLGDSALYLCASLGRTYEQYFGPGTRLTVT.

This clonotype was seen a few times. V and J are TRBV15 and TRBJ2-4; D may be TRBD1 or TRBD2 (5 bases each). The germline V gene encodes CDR1 LNHNV and CDR2 YYDKDF (reference sequence). The CDR3 runs 16 residues. Trimming took off 1 base at V and 9 bases at J, with 19 bases between the two ends. The CDR3 spells CATSRGVRGTFSIQYF. CDR3 sequence (DNA): TGTGCCACCAGCAGAGGGGTAAGAGGGACGTTCTCCATTCAGTACTTC.

V is TRBV12-3 or TRBV12-4 and J is TRBJ2-7; 11 positions agree with TRBD2. With 5 bases clipped from V and 6 bases from J, the junction kept 6 bases outside the gene matches. This CDR3 spans 14 amino acids. DNA of the CDR3: TGTGCCAGCAGTGCCCTAGCGGGAGGCGCCGAGCAGTACTTC. This encodes CASSALAGGAEQYF.

With regard to this clonotype: An end of the junction differs from the germline gene, which may be a read error. This rearrangement joins TRBV20-1 to TRBJ1-4; D is undetermined. Per germline, CDR1 DFQATT and CDR2 SNEGSKA (reference sequence). The CDR3 is 10 amino acids. In nucleotides, the CDR3 is TGCAGTGCTAGAGCCCTCTGGGGAGGATTT. Translation gives CSARALWGGF.

There are a few counts of this clonotype. The chain uses TRBV20-1 and TRBJ2-3, with D perhaps matching TRBD2 (5 bases). Per germline, CDR1 DFQATT and CDR2 SNEGSKA (reference sequence). V dropped 5 bases and J dropped 2 bases, with 14 bases sitting between them. The CDR3 contains 14 residues. The CDR3 loop is CSASDRGYTDTQYF. The DNA for the CDR3 is TGCAGTGCTTCAGACCGGGGATACACAGATACGCAGTATTTT.

This clonotype appeared many times. J is TRBJ1-1 and V is TRBV29-1, with 10 bases matching TRBD1. Looked up from germline, CDR1 is SQVTM and CDR2 is ANQGSEA. The CDR3 contains 14 residues. Trimming cost V 3 bases and J 3 bases; bases outside gene matches: 4. The CDR3 loop reads CSVETGGADTEAFF. CDR3 DNA sequence: TGCAGCGTTGAGACAGGGGGCGCGGACACTGAAGCTTTCTTT.

This clonotype was seen more than once but under ten times. CDR3 nucleotide sequence: TGTGCCAGCAGTTTCAGGGGAGGTCGAGAGACCCAGTACTTC. This encodes CASSFRGGRETQYF. The chain combines TRBV27 with TRBJ2-5; D is perhaps TRBD1 or TRBD2 (6 bases each). The germline CDR1 and CDR2 sequences are MNHEY and SMNVEV (reference sequence). Trimming removed 3 bases at V and 4 bases at J, with 12 bases between. CDR3 length: 14 amino acids.

This clonotype showed up many times. The chain recombines TRBV5-8 with TRBJ1-1; D is unclear. CDR1 and CDR2 from the germline V gene are SGHTS and YDEGEE. Trimming pared 0 bases from V and 4 bases from J, leaving 10 bases between. The CDR3 has 14 amino acids. This CDR3 is CASSLAQGRTEAFF. The CDR3 DNA is TGTGCCAGCAGCTTGGCCCAAGGTCGCACTGAAGCTTTCTTT.

This clonotype has at least ten counts. Relative to the germline gene, one junction end is altered; a read error may explain this. This sequence joins TRBV7-6 and TRBJ1-2; unclear D gene. Germline CDR1 is SGHVS and CDR2 is FNYEAQ. This CDR3 region has 15 residues. CDR3 region: CAGSSRPTSLYGYTF. The CDR3 region has the DNA TGTGCCGGCAGCTCCCGACCTACCTCACTCTATGGCTACACCTTC.